The 8 T cell receptor beta chains below were found in one sample sequenced in a study of blood T cell repertoires in COVID-19. Clones were sequenced by immunoSEQ multiplex PCR, and TCRdb holds only the in-frame ones, with some missing. This table has over 150,000 clones, roughly 80% appearing once. Sequencing used peripheral blood. The receptors derive from a woman aged 80 or older with acute or convalescent COVID-19.

The rearrangement links TRBV7-9 to TRBJ1-2; D is ambiguous. The germline V and J ends were trimmed by 3 bases and 2 bases, with 16 bases remaining between them. CDR1 is SEHNR, CDR2 FQNEAQ, per germline (reference sequence). The CDR3 is made up of 16 amino acids. CDR3 sequence reads: CASSFELQHLNYGYTF. Written as DNA, the CDR3 is TGTGCCAGCAGCTTCGAATTACAGCATTTAAACTATGGCTACACCTTC.

The J gene is TRBJ2-7, the V gene TRBV19, with a possible D match to TRBD1 (6 bases). This CDR3 region has 13 residues. Trimming left V 4 bases short and J 5 bases short, with 12 bases between. Germline V gene data show CDR1 as LNHDA and CDR2 as SQIVND (reference sequence). The CDR3 DNA is TGTGCCAGTAGTACAGGGGACAAGAACGAGCAGTACTTC. Translation: CASSTGDKNEQYF.

The chain carries TRBV10-3 and TRBJ1-1; 8 positions agree with TRBD1. V lost 5 bases to trimming and J lost 5 bases; unmatched junction nucleotides: 10. Germline lookup yields CDR1 ENHRY and CDR2 SYGVKD. The CDR3 is 15 amino acids. The chain's CDR3 is CAISTNRGSATEAFF. CDR3 DNA sequence: TGTGCCATCAGTACCAACAGGGGGTCGGCTACTGAAGCTTTCTTT.

This chain joins TRBV19 and TRBJ2-1, with 9 bases fitting TRBD2. Germline trimming cut 3 bases from V and 6 bases from J; bases unmatched to any gene: 9. Germline V gene lookup returns CDR1 LNHDA and CDR2 SQIVND (reference sequence). The CDR3 spans 16 residues. CDR3 amino acids: CASSIWGTSFGNEQFF. The CDR3 DNA reads TGTGCCAGTAGTATTTGGGGGACTAGCTTCGGCAATGAGCAGTTCTTC.

The chain carries TRBV5-4 and TRBJ1-1; tentatively, D is TRBD1 (5 bases). Germline V CDR1 and CDR2: SGHNT, YYREEE (reference sequence). The CDR3 is made up of 15 amino acids. The germline V and J ends were trimmed by 0 bases and 1 base, with 10 bases remaining between them. In nucleotides, the CDR3 is TGTGCCAGCAGCTTGGACGGACAAAAGAACACTGAAGCTTTCTTT. It yields the protein CASSLDGQKNTEAFF.

This clone was picked up a small number of times. This rearrangement joins TRBV11-2 to TRBJ2-5; 7 bases line up with TRBD2. Looked up from germline, CDR1 is SGHAT and CDR2 is FQNNGV. V was clipped by 1 base and J by 2 bases; unmatched bases: 4. The CDR3 has 15 residues. The CDR3 region is CASSLGRGRQETQYF. The CDR3 bases are TGTGCCAGCAGCTTAGGGCGGGGGAGGCAAGAGACCCAGTACTTC.

Written as DNA, the CDR3 is TGTGCCAGCAGACAGGGTCTCAATCAGCCCCAGCATTTT. As protein: CASRQGLNQPQHF. J is TRBJ1-5 and V is TRBV12-3 or TRBV12-4; a weak D match, TRBD1 (6 bases). The V and J ends lost 6 bases and 3 bases respectively, with 9 bases between them. The CDR3 is 13 residues long.

This chain connects TRBV27 to TRBJ2-5, with D hard to call. Germline V gives CDR1 MNHEY, CDR2 SMNVEV (reference sequence). The CDR3 is made up of 13 amino acids. The V end was cut by 5 bases, the J end by 4 bases, with 11 bases between. CDR3 coding DNA: TGTGCCAGCAGTCCCCGATCGAGAGAGACCCAGTACTTC. Translated: CASSPRSRETQYF.